These T cell receptor beta chains were read from a single sample in a study of T cells in Graves' hyperthyroidism and ophthalmopathy. TCRdb independently ran MiXCR on the multiplex PCR reads; one entry per CDR3 protein. Of 370,000 or so distinct CDR3 sequences listed, more than 15% are singletons. Sequenced: blood. Receptors were obtained from a woman between 18 and 29 years old with Graves' hyperthyroidism that later progressed to Graves' ophthalmopathy. Both conserved end residues are part of each CDR3. The D gene is left open where the match is weak. Clone size appears in some rows only: once, few, many, or a class for an expanded clone.

D gene	V gene	CDR3 length	clone size	J gene	CDR3 DNA	CDR3 protein
NA	TRBV2	17	many	TRBJ2-5	TGTGCCAGCAGTGAAGAGGATTGGGACAATGCGGGGGAGACCCAGTACTTC	CASSEEDWDNAGETQYF
TRBD2	TRBV7-2	13	many	TRBJ2-7	TGTGCCAGCACCATAGCGGGAGGTTACGAGCAGTACTTC	CASTIAGGYEQYF
TRBD1	TRBV12-3/TRBV12-4	17	few	TRBJ1-2	TGTGCCAGCACCTTGGGGACAGACCTCCGGGTGGGATATGGCTACACCTTC	CASTLGTDLRVGYGYTF
TRBD1	TRBV7-2	19	many	TRBJ2-3	TGTGCCAGCAGCTTATACCCGGGACAGGGGAAGGCAAGCACAGATACGCAGTATTTT	CASSLYPGQGKASTDTQYF
NA	TRBV4-3	15	NA	TRBJ1-1	TGCGCCAGCAGCCAAGTTCCGGGGGCGGACACTGAAGCTTTCTTT	CASSQVPGADTEAFF
TRBD2	TRBV2	19	NA	TRBJ2-3	TGTGCCAGCAGTGACTCGGGACTAGCGGGAGGCGGCAGCACAGATACGCAGTATTTT	CASSDSGLAGGGSTDTQYF
NA	TRBV12-3/TRBV12-4	14	many	TRBJ2-3	TGTGCCAGCAGCATACAGGGCCCCACAGATACGCAGTATTTT	CASSIQGPTDTQYF
NA	TRBV3-1	15	few	TRBJ1-4	TGTGCCAGCAGCCCGACAAGGGGAGGGCGGGAAAAACTGTTTTTT	CASSPTRGGREKLFF
NA	TRBV7-8	16	many	TRBJ2-6	TGTGCCAGCAGCTTAGAAACGGAACCTGGGGCCAACGTCCTGACTTTC	CASSLETEPGANVLTF
TRBD2	TRBV7-8	14	NA	TRBJ2-7	TGTGCCAGCAGCGTCCGGGACTACGGCTACGAGCAGTACTTC	CASSVRDYGYEQYF
TRBD2	TRBV5-1	18	many	TRBJ2-1	TGCGCCAGCAGGTCGGGACTAGCGGTTCCTAGCTCCTACAATGAGCAGTTCTTC	CASRSGLAVPSSYNEQFF
TRBD2	TRBV20-1	13	many	TRBJ2-5	TGCAGTGCTAGCGGGAGGAGGCGGGAGACCCAGTACTTC	CSASGRRRETQYF
TRBD1	TRBV7-9	14	NA	TRBJ1-1	TGTGCCAGCAGCCCGAAGGGGGCAGGGGACGAAGCTTTCTTT	CASSPKGAGDEAFF
TRBD2	TRBV30	13	many	TRBJ2-7	TGTGCCTGGACTAGCGGGAGGGGGTACGAGCAGTACTTC	CAWTSGRGYEQYF
NA	TRBV27	13	many	TRBJ2-7	TGTGCCAGCAGTGGGGGACCAACCTACGAGCAGTACTTC	CASSGGPTYEQYF
TRBD1	TRBV20-1	13	few	TRBJ2-1	TGCAGTGCTAGTTGGGACAGGGTGGGTGAGCAGTTCTTC	CSASWDRVGEQFF
NA	TRBV30	15	many	TRBJ2-1	TGTGCCTGGATTAAGCCCTTGCTTCATAGCAATGAGCAGTTCTTC	CAWIKPLLHSNEQFF
NA	TRBV28	14	NA	TRBJ2-1	TGTGCCAGCAGGTCCGGGACTCCCTACGGTGAGCAGTTCTTC	CASRSGTPYGEQFF
NA	TRBV2	13	many	TRBJ1-5	TGTGCCAGCAGTGACAGACTTTACCAGCCCCAGCATTTT	CASSDRLYQPQHF
NA	TRBV12-3/TRBV12-4	14	many	TRBJ2-5	TGTGCCAGCAGTTTCGGTAGTTGGGGCGAGACCCAGTACTTC	CASSFGSWGETQYF
TRBD2	TRBV20-1	15	few	TRBJ2-1	TGCAGTGCTAGTTTGGGACTAGCGGGGTACAATGAGCAGTTCTTC	CSASLGLAGYNEQFF
NA	TRBV9	15	NA	TRBJ1-1	TGTGCCAGCAGCGCAGACCCCCCCGGGGGCACTGAAGCTTTCTTT	CASSADPPGGTEAFF
NA	TRBV10-2	13	NA	TRBJ2-3	TGCGCCAACCATCGGGGAAGCACAGATACGCAGTATTTT	CANHRGSTDTQYF
TRBD1	TRBV29-1	12	few	TRBJ1-1	TGCAGCGAAGACAGGGGTGTCACTGAAGCTTTCTTT	CSEDRGVTEAFF
TRBD1	TRBV20-1	16	NA	TRBJ1-3	TGCAGTGCTGACCAGGGACAGGCCTACTCTGGAAACACCATATATTTT	CSADQGQAYSGNTIYF
TRBD2	TRBV12-3/TRBV12-4	15	many	TRBJ2-1	TGTGCCAGCAGTTGGGGACTAGCGCCCTACAATGAGCAGTTCTTC	CASSWGLAPYNEQFF
NA	TRBV30	16	few	TRBJ1-2	TGTGCCTGGAGTGAACCCCAGACAGAGCCAAACTATGGCTACACCTTC	CAWSEPQTEPNYGYTF
TRBD1	TRBV7-9	17	many	TRBJ1-4	TGTGCCAGCAGCCCTGGACAGGGGGCGAGAGGTAGCGAAAAACTGTTTTTT	CASSPGQGARGSEKLFF
NA	TRBV6-5	16	many	TRBJ1-2	TGTGCCAGCAGTTACACCCGGGACTCCAGTATCTATGGCTACACCTTC	CASSYTRDSSIYGYTF
NA	TRBV27	12	NA	TRBJ2-1	TGTGCCAGCAAGTCAGGAGACAATGAGCAGTTCTTC	CASKSGDNEQFF
NA	TRBV18	14	many	TRBJ1-1	TGTGCCAGCTCACCCTCGGCCAGGGGAACCGAAGCTTTCTTT	CASSPSARGTEAFF
NA	TRBV28	18	many	TRBJ2-6	TGTGCCAGCAGTTCAAAACTCCTAACAGGGACCGGGGCCAACGTCCTGACTTTC	CASSSKLLTGTGANVLTF